The 6 T cell receptor beta chains reported below all come from one sample, sequenced in a study of a mutant IDH1 vaccine in newly diagnosed glioma. These TCRs are of unknown antigen specificity. Time point of the sample: week 47, end of study. All doses held 300 ug of mutant IDH1 20-mer peptide, with topical imiquimod. Using immunoSEQ multiplex PCR, the repertoire was profiled, and TCRdb retains in-frame clones only, with some absent. This table holds tens of thousands of clones, approximately 89% found once. Sequencing used PBMCs, obtained from a glioma patient whose treatment included an IDH1 peptide vaccine. These receptors all come from a man between 40 and 49 years old with glioma.

The genes are TRBV5-4 and TRBJ2-3; 7 bases agree with TRBD2. V lost 4 bases and J lost 2; bases outside the gene matches: 7. Germline V gene data show CDR1 as SGHNT and CDR2 as YYREEE (reference sequence). CDR3 length equals 15 residues. In nucleotides, the CDR3 is TGTGCCAGCAGCCCCTGGGGGGGGTCCACAGATACGCAGTATTTT. It yields the protein CASSPWGGSTDTQYF.

This chain links TRBV5-6 with TRBJ1-6; D ambiguous. Germline CDR1 reads SGHDT; CDR2 reads YYEEEE. The CDR3 spans 16 residues. The ends were cut back, 3 bases at V and 10 bases at J, with 20 bases in the middle. CDR3 sequence (DNA): TGTGCCAGCAGCTCCGATCTACGGACTCCGGGATCACCCCTCCACTTT. It is translated as CASSSDLRTPGSPLHF.

The V gene is TRBV5-1, the J gene TRBJ2-7; D unclear. V shed 0 bases and J shed 6 bases, with 7 bases lying between them. Germline values: CDR1 SGHRS, CDR2 YFSETQ. The CDR3 extends over 12 amino acids. DNA for the CDR3: TGCGCCAGCAGCTTGGAAGGGCGCGAGCAGTACTTC. Its protein is CASSLEGREQYF. Supplemented by reference TRBV5-1 and TRBJ2-7, the full variable domain reads KAGVTQTPRYLIKTRGQQVTLSCSPISGHRSVSWYQQTPGQGLQFLFEYFSETQRNKGNFPGRFSGRQFSNSRSEMNVSTLELGDSALYLCASSLEGREQYFGPGTRLTVT.

This clone turned up a few times. The chain uses TRBV6-1 and TRBJ2-7; the match to TRBD1 covers 9 bases. Trimming removed 5 bases from V and 2 bases from J; junction bases left unmatched: 4. CDR3 length: 14 residues. Germline CDR1 is MNHNS and CDR2 is SASEGT. This CDR3 reads CASSNTGGTYEQYF. DNA of the CDR3: TGTGCCAGCAGTAACACAGGGGGCACCTACGAGCAGTACTTC.

This rearrangement joins TRBV6-5 to TRBJ1-3; D gene unclear. The germline V gene encodes CDR1 MNHEY and CDR2 SVGAGI. The CDR3 extends over 15 amino acids. Trimming removed 6 bases from V and 0 bases from J, with 12 bases in between. The CDR3 is CASSRAGFSGNTIYF. CDR3 in DNA: TGTGCCAGCAGCCGAGCAGGCTTCTCTGGAAACACCATATATTTT.

Here the CDR3 reads CSGRAGGPQETQYF. CDR3 DNA: TGCAGCGGACGAGCGGGAGGGCCCCAAGAGACCCAGTACTTC. The rearrangement joins TRBV29-1 to TRBJ2-5; 10 bases line up with TRBD2. The CDR3 totals 14 residues. Germline values: CDR1 SQVTM, CDR2 ANQGSEA. Losses at the gene ends were 7 bases for V and 1 base for J; bases not matched to a gene: 6. The variable domain in full, completed from reference TRBV29-1 and TRBJ2-5, reads SAVISQKPSRDICQRGTSLTIQCQVDSQVTMMFWYRQQPGQSLTLIATANQGSEATYESGFVIDKFPISRPNLTFSTLTVSNMSPEDSSIYLCSGRAGGPQETQYFGPGTRLLVL.